The T cell receptor beta chain under discussion was sequenced for a study of shared clonotypes between healthy human individuals. Germline-derived CDR1 and CDR2 are MDHEN and SYDVKM. The length of the CDR3 is 18 residues. J gave up 0 bases and V 6 bases, and 12 bases lay outside the gene matches. TCRdb's copy holds only in-frame clones and misses some; the assay was immunoSEQ multiplex PCR. This table holds fewer than 1.6 million clones, around 98.5% found once. This receptor was identified in a man aged 25 to 45 in good health. Material: naive CD4+ T cells sorted from blood. Specified subset: CD45RA+ positively selected. The rearrangement uses TRBV28 and TRBJ2-7; 12 bases are shared with TRBD2. CDR3 sequence: CASRKGLAGLRGSYEQYF. Written as DNA, the CDR3 is TGTGCCAGCAGAAAGGGACTAGCGGGCCTTAGAGGCTCCTACGAGCAGTACTTC. The full variable domain, completed using reference TRBV28 and TRBJ2-7, is DVKVTQSSRYLVKRTGEKVFLECVQDMDHENMFWYRQDPGLGLRLIYFSYDVKMKEKGDIPEGYSVSREKKERFSLILESASTNQTSMYLCASRKGLAGLRGSYEQYFGPGTRLTVT.